Described below is a single T cell receptor beta chain sequence and its context. CDR1 and CDR2 (germline): SGHAT, FQNNGV. V was clipped by 1 base and J by 10 bases; unmatched bases: 5. The CDR3 sequence is 13 residues long. MiXCR, applied by TCRdb to the RT-PCR reads, yields one record per CDR3 protein. The table includes fewer than 800,000 distinct CDR3 sequences, 13% to 15% detected once. V usage is TRBV11-2 and J usage is TRBJ1-1, with TRBD1 matching 8 bases. The specimen sequenced was memory CD4+ T cells from blood. The sequence derives from a female donor in good health, serving as a healthy control. The CDR3 region is CASSLAGTGVAFF. The CDR3, as DNA: TGTGCCAGCAGCTTAGCCGGGACAGGCGTAGCTTTCTTT.